Below are 32 T cell receptor beta chains sequenced from a single sample in a study of T cells after yellow fever vaccination. TCRdb re-analysed the 5' RACE reads in MiXCR, keeping a single row per CDR3 protein. The sample has roughly 340,000 distinct CDR3 sequences, 8.7% seen once. The starting material was PBMCs, obtained on the day of the first yellow fever vaccination. These TCRs come from a man aged 18 to 29 who received the YFV17D yellow fever vaccine.

This clonotype was seen repeatedly, ten times or more. The chain has TRBV19 and TRBJ1-1; D unresolved. The CDR3 extends over 13 amino acids. Per the germline V gene, CDR1 is LNHDA and CDR2 is SQIVND (reference sequence). The V and J ends lost 4 bases and 4 bases respectively, with 10 bases between them. CDR3 sequence: CASSNHELTEAFF. The CDR3 nucleotides are TGTGCCAGTAGTAACCATGAGCTCACTGAAGCTTTCTTT.

This clonotype was detected a few times. V is TRBV10-3 and J is TRBJ2-3; perhaps TRBD2 as D (5 bases). V was cut by 4 bases and J by 0 bases, with 14 bases left in between. The CDR3 runs to 16 residues. The germline CDR1 and CDR2 sequences are ENHRY and SYGVKD. The CDR3 spells CAISVRGPSSTDTQYF. CDR3 in DNA: TGTGCCATCAGTGTTCGCGGGCCGTCTAGCACAGATACGCAGTATTTT.

This clonotype was counted only a few times. J is TRBJ1-2 and V is TRBV5-1, with D hard to call. This CDR3 is 15 amino acids long. Per germline, CDR1 SGHRS and CDR2 YFSETQ. V was trimmed by 4 bases and J by 7 bases, leaving 20 bases between them. CDR3 sequence: CASSLTDGSFGGYTF. CDR3 DNA sequence: TGCGCCAGCAGCCTTACAGACGGGAGTTTTGGTGGCTACACCTTC.

J is TRBJ1-2 and V is TRBV19; 8 nucleotides match TRBD1. Germline V gene lookup returns CDR1 LNHDA and CDR2 SQIVND (reference sequence). The CDR3 spans 15 residues. After removal of 5 bases from V and 4 bases from J, the junction contained 9 bases not matched to a gene. CDR3 region: CASSPRDRPTYGYTF. In DNA, the CDR3 is TGTGCCAGTAGTCCACGGGACAGGCCCACCTATGGCTACACCTTC.

This clonotype came up many times. The chain joins TRBV7-9 to TRBJ1-2; D may be TRBD1 (6 bases). CDR3 size: 14 residues. Germline V CDR1 and CDR2: SEHNR, FQNEAQ (reference sequence). Trimming shortened V by 5 bases and J by 5 bases, and 15 bases separated the two germline ends. The CDR3 reads CASSPRDIHYGYTF. CDR3 bases: TGTGCCAGCAGCCCGAGGGACATCCATTATGGCTACACCTTC.

This clonotype was seen more than once but under ten times. This chain joins TRBV7-9 and TRBJ2-5, with D possibly being TRBD1 or TRBD2 (5 bases each). The CDR3 runs to 14 residues. Per the germline V gene, CDR1 is SEHNR and CDR2 is FQNEAQ (reference sequence). With 5 bases removed from V and 3 bases from J, the gap between germline ends came to 13 bases. The CDR3 is CASSPPGRKETQYF. DNA of the CDR3: TGTGCCAGCAGCCCGCCGGGACGGAAAGAGACCCAGTACTTC.

This clonotype came up a few times. V is TRBV2 and J is TRBJ2-3; D gene ambiguous. The CDR3 has 12 amino acids. V dropped 4 bases and J dropped 6 bases, with 8 bases sitting between them. Germline loops: CDR1 SNHLY, CDR2 FYNNEI. CDR3 sequence reads: CASSAIWDTQYF. The DNA of the CDR3 is TGTGCCAGCAGTGCAATATGGGATACGCAGTATTTT.

This clonotype occurred a few times. The rearrangement links TRBV21-1 to TRBJ2-7; the table names TRBD1, a call not compared with the DNA. TRBV21-1 represents a pseudogene. This CDR3 contains 16 residues. The CDR3 nucleotides read TGTGCCAGCAGCAAAGTAGCTGGGACAGGGGTATTCGAGCAGTACGTC. This encodes CASSKVAGTGVFEQYV.

The gene calls are TRBV29-1 and TRBJ1-1, with 9 bases matching TRBD1. Trimming at V came to 4 bases and at J to 11 bases, leaving 5 bases not matched to a gene. The length of the CDR3 is 11 residues. From germline, CDR1 is SQVTM and CDR2 ANQGSEA. In DNA form, the CDR3 reads TGCAGCGTTGGGACAGGGGCGAGGGCTTTCTTT. Translating gives CSVGTGARAFF. Supplemented by reference TRBV29-1 and TRBJ1-1, the full variable domain reads SAVISQKPSRDICQRGTSLTIQCQVDSQVTMMFWYRQQPGQSLTLIATANQGSEATYESGFVIDKFPISRPNLTFSTLTVSNMSPEDSSIYLCSVGTGARAFFGQGTRLTVV.

In this sample, this clonotype turned up many times. V and J are TRBV7-9 and TRBJ2-1; 7 bases line up with TRBD2. V was pared by 7 bases and J by 7 bases, with 10 bases of the junction left unmatched. The CDR3 totals 14 residues. CDR1 and CDR2 (germline): SEHNR, FQNEAQ (reference sequence). The CDR3 DNA is TGTGCCAGCACCCTACGGGAGGCTCTTAATGAGCAGTTCTTC. Translation: CASTLREALNEQFF. Variable domain in full (rest from reference TRBV7-9 and TRBJ2-1): DTGVSQNPRHKITKRGQNVTFRCDPISEHNRLYWYRQTLGQGPEFLTYFQNEAQLEKSRLLSDRFSAERPKGSFSTLEIQRTEQGDSAMYLCASTLREALNEQFFGPGTRLTVL.

The gene calls are TRBV12-3 or TRBV12-4 and TRBJ1-5; D not certain. Trimming cost V 4 bases and J 7 bases, with 8 bases left between them. The CDR3 is 12 residues long. As DNA, the CDR3 is TGTGCCAGCAGTTGGGTCAGCCAGCCCCAGCATTTT. Translating it yields CASSWVSQPQHF.

This clonotype turned up a few times. This rearrangement joins TRBV6-5 to TRBJ2-3; maybe TRBD2 (5 bases). CDR1 is MNHEY and CDR2 is SVGAGI in the germline V gene. The length of the CDR3 is 15 residues. Trimming removed 0 bases at V and 5 bases at J, with 12 bases between. The CDR3 nucleotides are TGTGCCAGCAGTTACTCGATCGGGGTAGAAGATACGCAGTATTTT. As protein: CASSYSIGVEDTQYF.

This clonotype occurred many times. The J gene is TRBJ2-2, the V gene TRBV7-3; 8 bases map to TRBD2. V gave up 3 bases and J gave up 3 bases; unmatched junction bases: 0. Germline CDR1 is SGHTA and CDR2 is FQGTGA. CDR3 length: 14 residues. The CDR3 loop is CASSFGGDTGELFF. Here the CDR3 DNA reads TGTGCCAGCAGCTTCGGGGGGGACACCGGGGAGCTGTTTTTT.

This clonotype has a handful of counts. V gene TRBV18 combines with J gene TRBJ1-1; TRBD1 matches at 7 bases. Germline V gives CDR1 KGHSH, CDR2 LQKENI. The junction had 13 bases not matched to a gene; V was cut back by 6 bases and J by 6 bases. This CDR3 is built from 15 residues. CDR3 sequence (DNA): TGTGCCAGCTCCCCCTATGAGGGGGCTGGTTCTGAAGCTTTCTTT. Its protein product is CASSPYEGAGSEAFF. The whole variable domain, remainder taken from reference TRBV18 and TRBJ1-1, is NAGVMQNPRHLVRRRGQEARLRCSPMKGHSHVYWYRQLPEEGLKFMVYLQKENIIDESGMPKERFSAEFPKEGPSILRIQQVVRGDSAAYFCASSPYEGAGSEAFFGQGTRLTVV.

A note on this clonotype: This may come from a read error, since a much larger clone is one base off. The chain joins TRBV20-1 to TRBJ2-3, with TRBD2 identical over 7 bases. Germline lookup yields CDR1 DFQATT and CDR2 SNEGSKA (reference sequence). CDR3 length: 16 amino acids. The chain's CDR3 is CCAALRAGASTDTQYF. DNA of the CDR3: TGCTGTGCTGCCCTCCGGGCGGGAGCAAGCACAGATACGCAGTATTTT.

This clonotype was counted ten times or more. This chain links TRBV4-2 with TRBJ2-7, with D perhaps matching TRBD1 (5 bases). This CDR3 spans 15 amino acids. Germline loops: CDR1 LGHNA, CDR2 YNFKEQ. V shed 1 base and J shed 3 bases, with 13 bases lying between them. Here the CDR3 reads CASSQGARVIYEQYF. The CDR3 DNA reads TGTGCCAGCAGCCAAGGGGCCAGGGTAATCTACGAGCAGTACTTC.

This clonotype was counted between two and nine times. The chain uses TRBV18 and TRBJ2-7; D possibly matches TRBD1 or TRBD2 (5 bases each). The CDR3 has 16 amino acids. CDR1 is KGHSH, CDR2 LQKENI, per germline. Deletions cut 5 bases from V and 0 bases from J, with 17 bases between. CDR3 nucleotide sequence: TGTGCCAGCTCAACTCAACCAACCGGGGCCTCCTACGAGCAGTACTTC. It encodes CASSTQPTGASYEQYF.

Many counts were recorded for this clonotype. The chain uses TRBV24-1 and TRBJ2-5; maybe TRBD1 (6 bases). Germline CDR1 KGHDR, CDR2 SFDVKD. The CDR3 extends over 15 amino acids. Between the trimmed V and J ends, which lost 4 bases and 3 bases, there was a span of 14 bases. CDR3 bases: TGTGCCACCAGTGACGCTACCGGGACAAAAGAGACCCAGTACTTC. Translation: CATSDATGTKETQYF.

This clonotype was counted at least ten times. V and J are TRBV6-4 and TRBJ2-3, with 11 bases matching TRBD2. Germline lookup yields CDR1 MRHNA and CDR2 SNTAGT. Trimming took 3 bases from V and 2 from J; bases not matched to a gene: 4. The CDR3 is 16 residues long. The CDR3 is CASSESSGGPTDTQYF. The CDR3 DNA sequence: TGTGCCAGCAGTGAGTCTAGCGGGGGGCCCACAGATACGCAGTATTTT.

This clonotype was counted a few times. The V gene is TRBV10-2, the J gene TRBJ2-7; possible D gene TRBD1, 6 bases. Looked up from germline, CDR1 is WSHSY and CDR2 is SAAADI. The CDR3 covers 12 residues. V was trimmed by 8 bases and J by 3 bases, leaving 11 bases between them. The CDR3 protein is CASRQAFYEQYF. In DNA form, the CDR3 reads TGCGCCAGCCGACAGGCGTTCTACGAGCAGTACTTC.

The chain links TRBV9 to TRBJ2-2; D gene unclear. This CDR3 spans 13 amino acids. With 4 bases removed from V and 6 bases from J, the gap between germline ends came to 10 bases. Germline values: CDR1 SGDLS, CDR2 YYNGEE. The CDR3 is CASSPHRSGELFF. The CDR3 bases are TGTGCCAGCAGCCCACATCGCTCCGGGGAGCTGTTTTTT. Based on the CDR3 plus reference TRBV9 and TRBJ2-2, the full variable domain is DSGVTQTPKHLITATGQRVTLRCSPRSGDLSVYWYQQSLDQGLQFLIQYYNGEERAKGNILERFSAQQFPDLHSELNLSSLELGDSALYFCASSPHRSGELFFGEGSRLTVL.

CDR3 nucleotide sequence: TGTGCCAGCAGTTTGTTCCTAATTGGGCAGCCCCAGCATTTT. Translation: CASSLFLIGQPQHF. The chain is built from TRBV12-3 or TRBV12-4 and TRBJ1-5; D gene uncertain. The V end was cut by 3 bases, the J end by 7 bases, with 13 bases between. The CDR3 totals 14 residues.

This clonotype was seen a handful of times. V gene TRBV11-2 combines with J gene TRBJ2-7; 9 bases fit TRBD2. CDR1 SGHAT and CDR2 FQNNGV come from the germline V gene. This CDR3 comprises 16 residues. The V gene end was trimmed by 5 bases and the J gene end by 5 bases; junction bases not matched to a gene: 13. The CDR3 sequence is CASSPSGRGGGNEQYF. CDR3 coding DNA: TGTGCCAGCAGCCCGTCGGGGCGGGGGGGCGGAAACGAGCAGTACTTC.

This clonotype was detected many times. This rearrangement joins TRBV6-5 to TRBJ2-2; D might be TRBD2 (6 bases). Germline CDR1 is MNHEY and CDR2 is SVGAGI. This CDR3 contains 16 residues. Trimming shortened V by 2 bases and J by 6 bases, and 16 bases separated the two germline ends. CDR3 in DNA: TGTGCCAGCAGTTACGCGGGGCCCCGAGGTGCCGGGGAGCTGTTTTTT. Translated, it gives CASSYAGPRGAGELFF.

This rearrangement joins TRBV4-1 to TRBJ2-5; the match to TRBD1 covers 7 bases. The CDR3 runs 15 residues. CDR1 is MGHRA and CDR2 is YSYEKL in the germline V gene. Trimming at V came to 0 bases and at J to 9 bases, leaving 10 bases not matched to a gene. This CDR3 is CASSQDPGTAGAQYF. In DNA form, the CDR3 reads TGCGCCAGCAGCCAAGATCCCGGGACAGCTGGGGCCCAGTACTTC.

This clonotype was observed a handful of times. The rearrangement links TRBV11-2 to TRBJ2-5; 7 nucleotides align to TRBD2. The trim removed 5 bases at V and 2 bases at J, leaving 11 bases unmatched. Looked up from germline, CDR1 is SGHAT and CDR2 is FQNNGV. The CDR3 is 16 residues long. CDR3 sequence reads: CASSPRGGGWQETQYF. In nucleotides, the CDR3 is TGTGCCAGCAGCCCCCGGGGCGGGGGTTGGCAAGAGACCCAGTACTTC.

In its sample, this clonotype was seen a few times. The genes are TRBV5-1 and TRBJ2-3; 8 nucleotides match TRBD2. Germline V gives CDR1 SGHRS, CDR2 YFSETQ. The V gene end was trimmed by 1 base and the J gene end by 4 bases; junction bases not matched to a gene: 5. This CDR3 is 15 amino acids long. The DNA of the CDR3 is TGCGCCAGCAGCTTGTACGGGGGGGCCTCAGATACGCAGTATTTT. It specifies CASSLYGGASDTQYF.

J is TRBJ2-3 and V is TRBV14, with 11 nucleotides matching TRBD2. CDR1 and CDR2 (germline): SGHDN, FVKESK. Trimming at V came to 6 bases and at J to 2 bases, leaving 7 bases not matched to a gene. This CDR3 spans 16 amino acids. Here the CDR3 DNA reads TGTGCCAGCAGACACTCTAGCGGGGGGCACACAGATACGCAGTATTTT. Protein sequence: CASRHSSGGHTDTQYF.

This clonotype was counted ten times or more. The chain recombines TRBV5-1 with TRBJ1-1; 7 nucleotides line up with TRBD1. The germline CDR1 and CDR2 sequences are SGHRS and YFSETQ. V lost 5 bases to trimming and J lost 4 bases; unmatched junction nucleotides: 8. The CDR3 runs 14 residues. CDR3 nucleotide sequence: TGCGCCAGCAGAGAAGGGGGCAGGGGCACTGAAGCTTTCTTT. Translated: CASREGGRGTEAFF.

The rearrangement uses TRBV3-1 and TRBJ1-2; TRBD1 agrees at 9 bases. The CDR3 sequence is 13 residues long. Germline loops: CDR1 LGHDT, CDR2 YNNKEL (reference sequence). With 2 bases clipped from V and 8 bases from J, the junction kept 3 bases outside the gene matches. CDR3 in amino acids: CASSQTGGDGYTF. In nucleotides, the CDR3 is TGTGCCAGCAGCCAAACAGGGGGCGACGGCTACACCTTC.

The CDR3 protein is CASTQGSGDYEQYF. The CDR3 region has the DNA TGTGCCAGTACACAGGGCTCCGGGGACTACGAGCAGTACTTC. V and J are TRBV19 and TRBJ2-7, with D possibly matching TRBD1 (6 bases). Germline V gene data show CDR1 as LNHDA and CDR2 as SQIVND (reference sequence). The V end was cut by 7 bases, the J end by 3 bases, with 16 bases between. CDR3 length: 14 amino acids.

V gene TRBV5-5 combines with J gene TRBJ1-5; D gene ambiguous. Per germline, CDR1 SGHKS and CDR2 YYEKEE (reference sequence). The CDR3 covers 17 residues. Trimming cost V 1 base and J 4 bases, with 18 bases left between them. The CDR3 nucleotides read TGTGCCAGCAGCTTGTCTGCAGCCCAGGATAGAAATCAGCCCCAGCATTTT. Protein product: CASSLSAAQDRNQPQHF.